This TCR beta chain was identified in a study of Ad26.COV2.S vaccination and SARS-CoV-2 variants. Study observations and caveats: Placebo recipients showed lower spike-specific TCR breadth than vaccinees. Similar non-spike TCR breadth was observed in recipients of vaccine and of placebo. The analyses of TCR breadth and depth may have understated the size of total T cell responses. Post-vaccination breadth of spike-specific CD8+ and CD4+ T cell responses was reportedly substantial.

The table came from immunoSEQ multiplex PCR; TCRdb's copy has only in-frame clones and leaves some out. Of approximately 150,000 clones in the sample, 86% were seen once. A remark on this clone: Its antigen is as yet unknown.

Germline lookup yields CDR1 SGDLS and CDR2 YYNGEE. CDR3 size: 14 residues. V was trimmed by 0 bases and J by 3 bases, leaving 9 bases between them. The specimen comprised peripheral blood, sampled after recovery from COVID-19. The chain carries TRBV9 and TRBJ2-5; D uncertain. This receptor was taken from a human donor who had recovered from COVID-19. Here the CDR3 reads CASSVVGGEETQYF. CDR3 nucleotide sequence: TGTGCCAGCAGCGTAGTCGGCGGAGAAGAGACCCAGTACTTC. The whole variable domain, filled in from reference TRBV9 and TRBJ2-5, reads DSGVTQTPKHLITATGQRVTLRCSPRSGDLSVYWYQQSLDQGLQFLIQYYNGEERAKGNILERFSAQQFPDLHSELNLSSLELGDSALYFCASSVVGGEETQYFGPGTRLLVL.